The rows below give T cell receptor beta chains drawn from one sample of a study of early T cells in non-severe SARS-CoV-2 infection. TCRdb recomputed calls from the 5' RACE reads with MiXCR, one row per CDR3 protein. The table records about 80,000 distinct CDR3 sequences, approximately 6% of them present only once. Sequenced: whole blood. These receptor sequences come from an adult who was a healthcare worker with PCR-confirmed SARS-CoV-2 infection or an uninfected control (not recorded which). Each CDR3 is given with its conserved first and last residue. The D gene is left open where the match is weak. The size entry is marked missing in some rows and otherwise reads once, few, many or a size class.

V gene	clone size	D gene	J gene	CDR3 DNA	CDR3 protein
TRBV14	-	-	TRBJ2-7	TGTGCCAGCAGCCCGCTTGGGAACTTCTACGAGCAGTACTTC	CASSPLGNFYEQYF
TRBV6-5	many	-	TRBJ1-1	TGTGCCAGCAGTTACCCGGCTGCACGGGGTGAAGCTTTCTTT	CASSYPAARGEAFF
TRBV19	medium-sized	-	TRBJ2-3	TGTGCCAGTAGTATAGCCGGAAGCACAGATACGCAGTATTTT	CASSIAGSTDTQYF
TRBV20-1	few	-	TRBJ1-1	TGCAGTGCTAGAGATTTGCGGGGTTGGACTGAAGCTTTCTTT	CSARDLRGWTEAFF
TRBV12-3/TRBV12-4	few	-	TRBJ2-3	TGTGCCAGCAGTTCCCCCTCAGATACGCAGTATTTT	CASSSPSDTQYF
TRBV13	few	-	TRBJ2-6	TGTGCCAGCAGCGGGTCAGGGGCTGGGGCCAACGTCCTGACTTTC	CASSGSGAGANVLTF
TRBV12-3/TRBV12-4	few	-	TRBJ1-2	TGTGCCAGCAGATCAAATGGTCGGACCAACTATGGCTACACCTTC	CASRSNGRTNYGYTF
TRBV9	many	TRBD2	TRBJ2-3	TGTGCCAGCAGCCCCGGCAGCGGGAGTAGGGCAGATACGCAGTATTTT	CASSPGSGSRADTQYF
TRBV5-1	few	TRBD1	TRBJ1-6	TGCGCCAGCAGCCGGACAGGGGATGGTGGAGATTCACCCCTCCATTTT	CASSRTGDGGDSPLHF
TRBV5-1	-	-	TRBJ1-2	TGCGCCAGCAGCACCGAGGGCCTCTCCAACTATGGCTACACCTTC	CASSTEGLSNYGYTF
TRBV5-6	few	TRBD1	TRBJ1-6	TGTGCCAGCAGCTCGGGACAGACAACCCTCCACTTT	CASSSGQTTLHF
TRBV7-8	-	-	TRBJ2-2	TGTGCCAGCAGGGTACAGACCATGAACACCGGGGAGCTGTTTTTT	CASRVQTMNTGELFF
TRBV4-2	few	-	TRBJ2-4	TGTGCCAGCAGCCAGAGGGCGGATAGCATTCAGTACTTC	CASSQRADSIQYF
TRBV9	-	-	TRBJ2-1	TGTGCCAGCAGCCGTGGAGGGAGTGAATACAATGAGCAGTTCTTC	CASSRGGSEYNEQFF
TRBV5-4	many	-	TRBJ1-4	TGTGCCAGCAGGGGAACAGGGTCTAATGAAAAACTGTTTTTT	CASRGTGSNEKLFF
TRBV6-5	-	-	TRBJ1-1	TGTGCCAGCAGTTACTCGGCAGGGACTACTGAAGCTTTCTTT	CASSYSAGTTEAFF
TRBV5-4	-	-	TRBJ2-5	TGTGCCAGCAGCTTGGAAGCTAGCGTGGTAGAGACCCAGTACTTC	CASSLEASVVETQYF
TRBV7-2	many	TRBD1	TRBJ2-3	TGTGCCAGCAGCTTAGCCACAGGGGGCACAGATACGCAGTATTTT	CASSLATGGTDTQYF
TRBV6-4	many	TRBD2	TRBJ2-3	TGTGCCAGCAGTGACGCGGGAGGCTCAGATACGCAGTATTTT	CASSDAGGSDTQYF
TRBV29-1	-	TRBD1	TRBJ2-2	TGCAGCGTTGACAGGACAGGGGTCACCGGGGAGCTGTTTTTT	CSVDRTGVTGELFF
TRBV11-2	many	-	TRBJ2-4	TGTGCCAGCAGCTTAGGCGGGGACCGCGGCTACATTCAGTACTTC	CASSLGGDRGYIQYF
TRBV30	few	TRBD1	TRBJ1-2	TGTGCCTGGGACAGGGGGTTTGGCTACACCTTC	CAWDRGFGYTF
TRBV5-1	few	TRBD1	TRBJ2-3	TGCGCCAGCAGCTTGGCAGGGGGATTTACGAATACGCAGTATTTT	CASSLAGGFTNTQYF
TRBV6-5	many	-	TRBJ1-2	TGTGCCAGCAGTCCTGGGTCTAACTATGGCTACACCTTC	CASSPGSNYGYTF
TRBV9	few	TRBD1	TRBJ2-7	TGTGCCAGCAGCGCGGGACAGCTCTACGAGCAGTACTTC	CASSAGQLYEQYF
TRBV6-2/TRBV6-3	few	-	TRBJ2-2	TGTGCCAGCAGTTTTGGCAGTAGCTTGGTGGAGCTGTTTTTT	CASSFGSSLVELFF
TRBV20-1	-	TRBD2	TRBJ2-3	TGCAGTGCTAGGCATAGCGGGGACGGGACAGATACGCAGTATTTT	CSARHSGDGTDTQYF
TRBV20-1	many	-	TRBJ2-1	TGCAGTGCTAGAGATGGGGCGGGGCCACTGTTCTTC	CSARDGAGPLFF
TRBV12-5	many	-	TRBJ2-1	TGTGCTAGTGGTTTGGATCCAAAAAGCTCCTACAATGAGCAGTTCTTC	CASGLDPKSSYNEQFF
TRBV20-1	-	TRBD2	TRBJ2-7	TGCAGTATTAGCGGGAGTGGGGCCTACGAGCAGTACTTC	CSISGSGAYEQYF
TRBV20-1	few	TRBD2	TRBJ2-7	TGCAGTGCTAGTTCTGGTAGCGGGAGTGGGACCGGGAAGGAGCAGTACTTC	CSASSGSGSGTGKEQYF
TRBV24-1	many	-	TRBJ2-7	TGTGCCACCAGTGATTTGAGAGGGGAGCAGTACTTC	CATSDLRGEQYF
TRBV3-1	-	-	TRBJ2-7	TGTGCCAGCAGCCAAACTAACGAGCAGTACTTC	CASSQTNEQYF
TRBV13	hyperexpanded	TRBD2	TRBJ2-1	TGTGCCAGCAGCTTAGGGCCTAGCGGGGTCAATGAGCAGTTCTTC	CASSLGPSGVNEQFF
TRBV7-7	many	TRBD1	TRBJ2-5	TGTGCCAGCAGCTCCGGACAGGGGGAGACCCAGTACTTC	CASSSGQGETQYF
TRBV20-1	-	-	TRBJ2-2	TGCAGTGCTAGTCCTAAGGGACTTGCGAACACCGGGGAGCTGTTTTTT	CSASPKGLANTGELFF
TRBV5-1	few	TRBD1	TRBJ2-7	TGCGCCAGCAGCCGACAGGGAACGGACGAGCAGTACTTC	CASSRQGTDEQYF
TRBV6-6	many	TRBD1	TRBJ1-2	TGTGCCAGCAGTAAACCCGGGACAGAGAACTATGGCTACACCTTC	CASSKPGTENYGYTF
TRBV10-1	many	-	TRBJ2-1	TGCGCCAGCAGTGAGTCCCTGGGACCGGGTAATGAGCAGTTCTTC	CASSESLGPGNEQFF
TRBV27	few	TRBD1	TRBJ1-2	TGTGCCAGCAGTTTATCTCGGACAGGCAACTATGGCTACACCTTC	CASSLSRTGNYGYTF
TRBV7-7	-	-	TRBJ2-7	TGTGCCAGCAGCTTAGCAATGGGCGGGGAGCAGTACTTC	CASSLAMGGEQYF
TRBV28	many	-	TRBJ1-4	TGTGCCAGCAGTTTAATACAGGGCGGAGAAAAACTGTTTTTT	CASSLIQGGEKLFF
TRBV19	many	-	TRBJ2-2	TGTGCCAGTAGTATATCGGCACAGGGCACCGGGGAGCTGTTTTTT	CASSISAQGTGELFF
TRBV18	-	TRBD1	TRBJ1-1	TGTGCCAGCTCACCTCTCGGTCCCGGGACAGCCACTGAAGCTTTCTTT	CASSPLGPGTATEAFF